The rows below give T cell receptor beta chains drawn from one sample of a study of human T cells and chemical hapten exposure. Using its own MiXCR run on the RACE reads, TCRdb lists one record per CDR3 protein. The sample lists 210,000 or so distinct CDR3 sequences, around a quarter occurring once. Sequencing was performed on whole blood, taken in connection with sensitization to the hapten diphenylcyclopropenone (DPC). All receptors derive from a woman aged 40 to 50 with alopecia areata. Some clones in this sample may be carry-over from other donors' samples. CDR3s include the opening cysteine and the closing phenylalanine or tryptophan. A D gene is named only where the DNA matches it firmly. Only some rows state a clone size, as once, few, many or a class for expanded clones.

NA	TRBV28	NA	TRBJ2-2	CASSPGTPRGTGELFF	TGTGCCAGCAGTCCCGGGACCCCTCGCGGCACCGGGGAGCTGTTTTTT
few	TRBV28	TRBD2	TRBJ2-7	CASSPPPGGPREQYF	TGTGCCAGCAGCCCCCCCCCGGGAGGGCCACGCGAGCAGTACTTC
NA	TRBV2	TRBD2	TRBJ2-2	CASSETSGRAITGELFF	TGTGCCAGCAGTGAGACTAGCGGGAGGGCCATTACCGGGGAGCTGTTTTTT
NA	TRBV7-8	TRBD2	TRBJ2-7	CASSLELAGLYEQYF	TGTGCCAGCAGCTTAGAACTAGCGGGACTCTACGAGCAGTACTTC
NA	TRBV5-1	TRBD2	TRBJ2-3	CASSWTGTSGGEADTQYF	TGCGCCAGCAGCTGGACCGGGACTAGCGGGGGTGAGGCGGATACGCAGTATTTT
many	TRBV10-3	TRBD2	TRBJ2-7	CAIRTSGSSYEQYF	TGTGCCATCAGGACTAGCGGGAGTTCCTACGAGCAGTACTTC
NA	TRBV4-1	TRBD2	TRBJ2-3	CASSQDPPRRTGKAGGRNTQYF	TGCGCCAGCAGCCAAGATCCCCCCCGGAGGACAGGCAAAGCGGGAGGCCGGAATACGCAGTATTTT
many	TRBV20-1	NA	TRBJ2-5	CSARGSPRDQETQYF	TGCAGTGCTAGAGGTAGCCCGAGGGACCAAGAGACCCAGTACTTC
few	TRBV29-1	NA	TRBJ2-2	CSAVYGNTGELFF	TGCAGCGCCGTGTACGGTAACACCGGGGAGCTGTTTTTT
NA	TRBV24-1	TRBD2	TRBJ2-1	CATSGRTSGSNNEQFF	TGTGCCACCAGTGGGAGGACTAGCGGGAGCAACAATGAGCAGTTCTTC
NA	TRBV5-1	NA	TRBJ2-7	CASSSRAGHFYEQYF	TGCGCCAGCAGCTCCCGCGCGGGACACTTCTACGAGCAGTACTTC
NA	TRBV20-1	TRBD1	TRBJ2-7	CSASTGTVLRSSYEQYF	TGCAGTGCTAGTACCGGGACAGTCCTAAGGTCCTCCTACGAGCAGTACTTC
many	TRBV6-5	NA	TRBJ1-1	CASSSRGNTEAFF	TGTGCCAGCAGTTCTAGGGGGAACACTGAAGCTTTCTTT
many	TRBV15	NA	TRBJ1-5	CATSPRTLRNQPQHF	TGTGCCACCAGCCCCCGGACCCTTCGCAATCAGCCCCAGCATTTT
NA	TRBV5-8	NA	TRBJ2-3	CASRLPVTSTDTQYF	TGTGCCAGCAGGCTGCCGGTTACTAGCACAGATACGCAGTATTTT
few	TRBV3-1	TRBD2	TRBJ2-1	CASSPRGTAYNEQFF	TGTGCCAGCAGCCCGCGGGGGACCGCCTACAATGAGCAGTTCTTC
NA	TRBV4-1	TRBD1	TRBJ1-1	CASSQGQGPNTEAFF	TGCGCCAGCAGCCAAGGACAGGGTCCCAACACTGAAGCTTTCTTT
few	TRBV29-1	TRBD1	TRBJ2-5	CSVEDRGLGQETQYF	TGCAGCGTTGAGGACAGGGGGCTTGGCCAAGAGACCCAGTACTTC
few	TRBV29-1	TRBD2	TRBJ2-1	CSVDRTSGRGEQFF	TGCAGCGTTGACCGGACTAGCGGGAGGGGTGAGCAGTTCTTC
NA	TRBV12-3/TRBV12-4	NA	TRBJ1-1	CASQREANTEAFF	TGTGCCAGCCAACGGGAGGCTAACACTGAAGCTTTCTTT
NA	TRBV4-2	TRBD2	TRBJ2-1	CASSQDQIGGRIYEQFF	TGTGCCAGCAGCCAAGATCAGATCGGCGGGAGAATCTATGAGCAGTTCTTC
NA	TRBV6-2/TRBV6-3	TRBD2	TRBJ2-2	CASSGLAGTGELFF	TGTGCCAGCAGTGGACTAGCGGGCACCGGGGAGCTGTTTTTT
few	TRBV11-2	TRBD2	TRBJ2-1	CASSPTTAGVSDNEQFF	TGTGCCAGCAGCCCCACCACAGCGGGAGTGTCGGACAATGAGCAGTTCTTC
NA	TRBV2	TRBD1	TRBJ2-3	CASSDQGAARDTQYF	TGTGCCAGCAGTGATCAGGGGGCAGCAAGAGATACGCAGTATTTT
few	TRBV29-1	NA	TRBJ2-7	CSVSDSPSYEQYF	TGCAGCGTTTCGGACAGCCCGAGCTACGAGCAGTACTTC
few	TRBV4-2	NA	TRBJ2-7	CASSQEQIYEQYF	TGTGCCAGCAGCCAAGAACAGATCTACGAGCAGTACTTC